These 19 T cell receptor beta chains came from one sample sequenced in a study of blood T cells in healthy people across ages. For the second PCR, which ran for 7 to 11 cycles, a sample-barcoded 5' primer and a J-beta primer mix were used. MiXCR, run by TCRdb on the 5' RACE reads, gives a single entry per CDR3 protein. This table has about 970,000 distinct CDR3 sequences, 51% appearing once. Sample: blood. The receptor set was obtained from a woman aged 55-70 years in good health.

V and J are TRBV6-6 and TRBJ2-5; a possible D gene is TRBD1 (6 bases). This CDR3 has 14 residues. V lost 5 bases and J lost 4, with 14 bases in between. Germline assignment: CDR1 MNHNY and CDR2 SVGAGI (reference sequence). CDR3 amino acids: CASSDNRAGETQYF. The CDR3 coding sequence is TGTGCCAGCAGTGACAACAGGGCAGGAGAGACCCAGTACTTC.

This chain's CDR3 is CSAIGQRETQYF. Here the CDR3 DNA reads TGCAGTGCTATCGGACAGCGGGAGACCCAGTACTTC. V usage is TRBV20-1 and J usage is TRBJ2-5, with D possibly TRBD1 on 6 matching bases. Germline V gene data show CDR1 as DFQATT and CDR2 as SNEGSKA (reference sequence). This CDR3 spans 12 amino acids. V lost 4 bases to trimming and J lost 5 bases, with 11 bases between them.

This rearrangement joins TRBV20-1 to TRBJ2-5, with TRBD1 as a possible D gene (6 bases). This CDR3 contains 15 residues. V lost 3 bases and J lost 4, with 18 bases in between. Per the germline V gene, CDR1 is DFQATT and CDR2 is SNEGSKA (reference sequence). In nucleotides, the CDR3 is TGCAGTGCTAGTAATCCAGGGACATTAGGAGAGACCCAGTACTTC. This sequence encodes CSASNPGTLGETQYF.

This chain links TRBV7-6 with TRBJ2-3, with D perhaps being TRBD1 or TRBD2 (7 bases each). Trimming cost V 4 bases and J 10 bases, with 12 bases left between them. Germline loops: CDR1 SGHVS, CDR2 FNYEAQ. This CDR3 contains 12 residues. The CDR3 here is CASSSGGDAQYF. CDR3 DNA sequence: TGTGCCAGCAGCTCAGGGGGGGATGCGCAGTATTTT.

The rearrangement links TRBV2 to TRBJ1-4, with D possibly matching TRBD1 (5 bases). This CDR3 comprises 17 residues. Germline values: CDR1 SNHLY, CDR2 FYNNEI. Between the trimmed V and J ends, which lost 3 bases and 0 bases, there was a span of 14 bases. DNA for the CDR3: TGTGCCAGCAGTGACTCCGCAGGGCCAACAACTAATGAAAAACTGTTTTTT. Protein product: CASSDSAGPTTNEKLFF.

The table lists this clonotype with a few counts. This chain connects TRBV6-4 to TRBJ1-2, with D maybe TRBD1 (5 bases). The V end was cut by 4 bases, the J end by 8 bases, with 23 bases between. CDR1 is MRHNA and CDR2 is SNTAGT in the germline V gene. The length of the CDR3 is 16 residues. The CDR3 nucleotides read TGTGCCAGCAGTGTTTTCTTCCCCGCACAGGCCGGGGGCTACACCTTC. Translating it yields CASSVFFPAQAGGYTF.

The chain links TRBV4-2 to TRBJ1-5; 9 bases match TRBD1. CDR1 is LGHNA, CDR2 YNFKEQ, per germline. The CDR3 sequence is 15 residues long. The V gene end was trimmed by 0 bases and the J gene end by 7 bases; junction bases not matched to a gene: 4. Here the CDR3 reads CASSQEQGARQPQHF. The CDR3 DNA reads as TGTGCCAGCAGCCAAGAACAGGGGGCGCGACAGCCCCAGCATTTT.

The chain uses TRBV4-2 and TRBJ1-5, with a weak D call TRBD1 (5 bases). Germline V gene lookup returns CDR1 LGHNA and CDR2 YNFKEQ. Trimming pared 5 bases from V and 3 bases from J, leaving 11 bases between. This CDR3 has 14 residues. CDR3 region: CASSGAGHNQPQHF. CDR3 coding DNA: TGTGCCAGCAGCGGGGCGGGTCACAATCAGCCCCAGCATTTT.

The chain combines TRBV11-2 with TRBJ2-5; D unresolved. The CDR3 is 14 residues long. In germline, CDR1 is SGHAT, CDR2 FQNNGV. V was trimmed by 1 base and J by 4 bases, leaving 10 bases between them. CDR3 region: CASSLGLSVETQYF. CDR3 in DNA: TGTGCCAGCAGCTTAGGGCTGTCAGTAGAGACCCAGTACTTC.

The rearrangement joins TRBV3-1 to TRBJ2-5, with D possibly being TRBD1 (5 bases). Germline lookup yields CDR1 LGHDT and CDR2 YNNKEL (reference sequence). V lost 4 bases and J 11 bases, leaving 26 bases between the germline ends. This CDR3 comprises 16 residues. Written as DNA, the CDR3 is TGTGCCAGCAGCCGCAGTTTAGGGGTGGCAGGTGGAGAGCAGTACTTC. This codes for CASSRSLGVAGGEQYF.

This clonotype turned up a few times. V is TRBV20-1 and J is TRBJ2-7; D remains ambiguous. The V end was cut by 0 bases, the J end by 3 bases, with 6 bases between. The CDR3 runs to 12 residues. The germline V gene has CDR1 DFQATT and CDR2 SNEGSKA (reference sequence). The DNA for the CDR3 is TGCAGTGCTAGAGATCCCAGCTACGAGCAGTACTTC. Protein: CSARDPSYEQYF.

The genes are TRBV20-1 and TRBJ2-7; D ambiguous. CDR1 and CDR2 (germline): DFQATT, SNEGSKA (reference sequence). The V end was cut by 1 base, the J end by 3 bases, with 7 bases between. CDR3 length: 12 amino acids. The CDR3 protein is CSARVQSYEQYF. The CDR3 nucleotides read TGCAGTGCTAGAGTACAGAGCTACGAGCAGTACTTC.

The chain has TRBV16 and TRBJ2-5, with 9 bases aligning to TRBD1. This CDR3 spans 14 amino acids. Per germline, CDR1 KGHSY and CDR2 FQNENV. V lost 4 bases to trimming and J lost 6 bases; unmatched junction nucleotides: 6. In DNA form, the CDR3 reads TGTGCCAGCAGCCTCGGACAGGGGACGAAGACCCAGTACTTC. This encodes CASSLGQGTKTQYF.

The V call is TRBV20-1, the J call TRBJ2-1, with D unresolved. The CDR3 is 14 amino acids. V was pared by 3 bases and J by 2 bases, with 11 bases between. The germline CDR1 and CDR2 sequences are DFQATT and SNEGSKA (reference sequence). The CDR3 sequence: CSASLYGAYNEQFF. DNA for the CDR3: TGCAGTGCTAGCTTATATGGGGCCTACAATGAGCAGTTCTTC.

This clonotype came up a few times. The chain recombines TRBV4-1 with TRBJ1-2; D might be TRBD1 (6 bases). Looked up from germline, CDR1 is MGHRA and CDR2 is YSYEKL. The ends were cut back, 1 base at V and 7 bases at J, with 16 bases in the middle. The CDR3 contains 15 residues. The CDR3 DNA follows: TGCGCCAGCAGCCAAGCCCCACAGGGTATCTCTGGCTACACCTTC. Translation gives CASSQAPQGISGYTF.

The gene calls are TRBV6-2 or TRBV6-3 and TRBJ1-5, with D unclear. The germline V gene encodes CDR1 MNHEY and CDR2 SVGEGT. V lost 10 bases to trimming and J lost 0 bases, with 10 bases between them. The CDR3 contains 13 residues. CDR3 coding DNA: TGTGCCACCCGGGATTATAGCAATCAGCCCCAGCATTTT. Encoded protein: CATRDYSNQPQHF.

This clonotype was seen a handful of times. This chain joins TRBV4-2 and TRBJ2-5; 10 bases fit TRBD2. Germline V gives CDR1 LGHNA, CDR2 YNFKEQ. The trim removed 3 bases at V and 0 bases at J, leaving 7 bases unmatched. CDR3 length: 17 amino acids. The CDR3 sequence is CASSQATSGTYQETQYF. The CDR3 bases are TGTGCCAGCAGCCAGGCCACTAGCGGGACGTACCAAGAGACCCAGTACTTC.

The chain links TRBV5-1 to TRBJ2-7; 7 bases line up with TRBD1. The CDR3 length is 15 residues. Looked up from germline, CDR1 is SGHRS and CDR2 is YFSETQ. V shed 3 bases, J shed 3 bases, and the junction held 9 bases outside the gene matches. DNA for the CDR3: TGCGCCAGCAGCTGGTATCCGGGACAGAACTACGAGCAGTACTTC. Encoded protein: CASSWYPGQNYEQYF.

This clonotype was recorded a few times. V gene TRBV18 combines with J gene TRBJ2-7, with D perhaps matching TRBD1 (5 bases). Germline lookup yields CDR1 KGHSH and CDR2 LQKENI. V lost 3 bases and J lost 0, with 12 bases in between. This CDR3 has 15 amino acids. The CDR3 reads CASSPDSLSSYEQYF. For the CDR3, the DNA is TGTGCCAGCTCACCCGACAGCTTAAGCTCCTACGAGCAGTACTTC. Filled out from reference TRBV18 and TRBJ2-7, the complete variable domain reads NAGVMQNPRHLVRRRGQEARLRCSPMKGHSHVYWYRQLPEEGLKFMVYLQKENIIDESGMPKERFSAEFPKEGPSILRIQQVVRGDSAAYFCASSPDSLSSYEQYFGPGTRLTVT.